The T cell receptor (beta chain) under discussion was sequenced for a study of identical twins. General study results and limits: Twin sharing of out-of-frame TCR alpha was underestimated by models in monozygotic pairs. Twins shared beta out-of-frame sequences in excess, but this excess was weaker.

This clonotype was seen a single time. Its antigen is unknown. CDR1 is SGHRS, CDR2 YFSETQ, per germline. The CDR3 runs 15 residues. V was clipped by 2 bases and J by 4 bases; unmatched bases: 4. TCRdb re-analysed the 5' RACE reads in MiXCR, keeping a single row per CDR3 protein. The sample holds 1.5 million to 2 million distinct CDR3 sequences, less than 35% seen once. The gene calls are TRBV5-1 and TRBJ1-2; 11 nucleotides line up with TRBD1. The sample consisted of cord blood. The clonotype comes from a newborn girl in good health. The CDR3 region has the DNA TGCGCCAGCAGCTTTGATGGGACAGGGGGCTATGGCTACACCTTC. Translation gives CASSFDGTGGYGYTF.